These 30 T cell receptor beta chains were all obtained from the same sample, sequenced in a study of blood T cell repertoires in COVID-19. Using immunoSEQ multiplex PCR, the repertoire was profiled, and TCRdb retains in-frame clones only, with some absent. This repertoire shows about 200,000 clones, around nine tenths found once; its top ten account for approximately 1.5%. Sequencing was performed on peripheral blood. These receptors came from a man between 18 and 29 years old with active or convalescent COVID-19.

This chain joins TRBV19 and TRBJ2-4; weak D call: TRBD2 (6 bases). Germline V gene lookup returns CDR1 LNHDA and CDR2 SQIVND (reference sequence). This CDR3 has 15 residues. Trimming left V 4 bases short and J 1 base short, with 11 bases between. CDR3 nucleotides: TGTGCCAGTAGTAAGAGGGAGGCGGCCAAAAACATTCAGTACTTC. It specifies CASSKREAAKNIQYF.

The rearrangement joins TRBV6-1 to TRBJ1-2; no clear D gene. Trimming pared 2 bases from V and 3 bases from J, leaving 4 bases between. Germline CDR1 is MNHNS and CDR2 is SASEGT. The CDR3 covers 12 residues. CDR3 protein: CASSELDYGYTF. The CDR3 DNA reads as TGTGCCAGCAGTGAACTTGACTATGGCTACACCTTC.

This chain uses TRBV6-1 with TRBJ2-7, with 8 bases aligning to TRBD1. V shed 3 bases, J shed 2 bases, and the junction held 6 bases outside the gene matches. The germline V gene encodes CDR1 MNHNS and CDR2 SASEGT. This CDR3 is built from 15 residues. The CDR3, as DNA: TGTGCCAGCAGTGAGGTCAGGGGGCAAGCCTACGAGCAGTACTTC. It specifies CASSEVRGQAYEQYF.

The chain recombines TRBV5-1 with TRBJ1-1; 7 bases are a match to TRBD1. J was trimmed by 0 bases and V by 4 bases; bases with no gene match: 3. The CDR3 contains 14 residues. Germline V gene sequence: CDR1 SGHRS, CDR2 YFSETQ. CDR3 sequence (DNA): TGCGCCAGCAGCCGGGGACAGATGAACACTGAAGCTTTCTTT. Translating gives CASSRGQMNTEAFF.

In DNA, the CDR3 is TGTGCCAGCAGTTACGGTAGGAGAAGTACTGAGCAGTTCTTC. Translation: CASSYGRRSTEQFF. The chain links TRBV6-6 to TRBJ2-1; D is unresolved. The CDR3 covers 14 residues. CDR1 and CDR2 from the germline V gene are MNHNY and SVGAGI (reference sequence). The V gene lost 2 bases and the J gene lost 9 bases, with 14 bases spanning the gap.

The J gene is TRBJ2-3, the V gene TRBV25-1; TRBD2 matches 10 bases. The V and J ends lost 2 bases and 5 bases, in that order; junction bases with no gene match: 4. Germline V gene lookup returns CDR1 MGHDK and CDR2 SYGVNS. The CDR3 is made up of 15 amino acids. The CDR3 sequence: CASSELAGVLDTQYF. For the CDR3, the DNA is TGTGCCAGCAGTGAACTAGCGGGAGTTCTAGATACGCAGTATTTT. Using reference TRBV25-1 and TRBJ2-3 for the parts outside the CDR3, the full variable domain is EADIYQTPRYLVIGTGKKITLECSQTMGHDKMYWYQQDPGMELHLIHYSYGVNSTEKGDLSSESTVSRIRTEHFPLTLESARPSHTSQYLCASSELAGVLDTQYFGPGTRLTVL.

The rearrangement uses TRBV5-1 and TRBJ2-7; D may be TRBD1 (5 bases). This CDR3 region has 15 residues. Germline CDR1 is SGHRS and CDR2 is YFSETQ. The V end was cut by 0 bases, the J end by 2 bases, with 12 bases between. CDR3 loop: CASSLEADSPYEQYF. In DNA form, the CDR3 reads TGCGCCAGCAGCTTGGAGGCAGACAGTCCCTACGAGCAGTACTTC.

The V gene is TRBV6-5, the J gene TRBJ1-1, with D unresolved. Trimming stripped 0 bases from V and 0 bases from J, with 8 bases between. This CDR3 is built from 15 residues. Germline V gene data show CDR1 as MNHEY and CDR2 as SVGAGI. CDR3 coding DNA: TGTGCCAGCAGTTACTCGATACGGGTGAACACTGAAGCTTTCTTT. It is translated as CASSYSIRVNTEAFF.

CDR3 in DNA: TGCGCCAGCAGCTTGGTTAGCGGGAGAGATACAGATACGCAGTATTTT. It specifies CASSLVSGRDTDTQYF. The chain combines TRBV5-1 with TRBJ2-3, with 9 bases that match TRBD2. Germline trimming cut 0 bases from V and 3 bases from J; bases unmatched to any gene: 5. The CDR3 has 16 amino acids. From germline, CDR1 is SGHRS and CDR2 YFSETQ. The variable domain in full, completed from reference TRBV5-1 and TRBJ2-3, reads KAGVTQTPRYLIKTRGQQVTLSCSPISGHRSVSWYQQTPGQGLQFLFEYFSETQRNKGNFPGRFSGRQFSNSRSEMNVSTLELGDSALYLCASSLVSGRDTDTQYFGPGTRLTVL.

The chain has TRBV19 and TRBJ1-4; D remains unclear. CDR1 and CDR2 (germline): LNHDA, SQIVND (reference sequence). V lost 6 bases and J 3 bases, leaving 17 bases between the germline ends. The CDR3 loop spans 16 amino acids. This CDR3 reads CASSREFRLPNEKLFF. DNA of the CDR3: TGTGCCAGTAGCCGGGAGTTCCGGCTCCCTAATGAAAAACTGTTTTTT.

The chain joins TRBV10-3 to TRBJ2-1, with D unclear. The germline V gene has CDR1 ENHRY and CDR2 SYGVKD. Between the trimmed V and J ends, which lost 7 bases and 5 bases, there was a span of 15 bases. CDR3 size: 14 residues. As DNA, the CDR3 is TGTGCCATCAAAGGCCTGGAGAACGACAATGAGCAGTTCTTC. Its protein is CAIKGLENDNEQFF.

This chain connects TRBV4-2 to TRBJ2-3, with a possible D match to TRBD1 (5 bases). Germline V gene lookup returns CDR1 LGHNA and CDR2 YNFKEQ. V dropped 0 bases and J dropped 2 bases, with 12 bases sitting between them. There are 16 residues in the CDR3. The CDR3 spells CASSQDRWGPTDTQYF. CDR3 bases: TGTGCCAGCAGCCAAGATAGGTGGGGCCCCACAGATACGCAGTATTTT.

The chain employs TRBV3-1 (or the pseudogene TRBV3-2) and TRBJ2-1, with no clear D. This CDR3 is 16 amino acids long. The germline CDR1 and CDR2 sequences are LGHDT and YNNKEL (reference sequence). Trimming left V 4 bases short and J 5 bases short, with 18 bases between. The CDR3 DNA is TGTGCCAGCAGCCCAGAGCCAGCGAGAGAAGACAATGAGCAGTTCTTC. Translated, it gives CASSPEPAREDNEQFF.

This chain uses TRBV30 with TRBJ1-1; 7 bases match TRBD1. V dropped 5 bases and J dropped 1; count of bases not matched to a gene: 4. The germline CDR1 and CDR2 sequences are GTSNPN and SVGIG (reference sequence). CDR3 size: 13 residues. CDR3 sequence reads: CAWVGQQNTEAFF. The CDR3 nucleotides are TGTGCCTGGGTGGGACAGCAGAACACTGAAGCTTTCTTT.

The rearrangement joins TRBV19 to TRBJ2-3; tentative D call: TRBD2 (6 bases). The germline V and J ends were trimmed by 3 bases and 11 bases, with 15 bases remaining between them. This CDR3 is 13 amino acids long. In germline, CDR1 is LNHDA, CDR2 SQIVND (reference sequence). CDR3 nucleotides: TGTGCCAGTAGTATTGGAGGGAAGCGTCGGCAGTATTTT. It translates to CASSIGGKRRQYF.

V usage is TRBV2 and J usage is TRBJ2-2; TRBD1 is a possible D gene (5 bases). With 6 bases removed from V and 2 bases from J, the gap between germline ends came to 10 bases. CDR1 is SNHLY and CDR2 is FYNNEI in the germline V gene. This CDR3 has 14 amino acids. CDR3 loop: CASRDKGNTGELFF. The CDR3 coding sequence is TGTGCCAGCAGGGACAAGGGAAACACCGGGGAGCTGTTTTTT.

The chain's CDR3 is CASSEVPRGTDTQYF. The CDR3 nucleotides read TGTGCCAGCAGTGAAGTCCCCCGGGGCACAGATACGCAGTATTTT. The rearrangement links TRBV6-1 to TRBJ2-3, with D uncertain. V was clipped by 1 base and J by 1 base, with 9 bases between them. Germline CDR1 MNHNS, CDR2 SASEGT. The CDR3 loop spans 15 amino acids.

V and J are TRBV29-1 and TRBJ2-1; no firm D call. The CDR3 has 13 amino acids. Trimming took off 5 bases at V and 0 bases at J, with 8 bases between the two ends. From germline, CDR1 is SQVTM and CDR2 ANQGSEA. The CDR3 DNA sequence: TGCAGCGTTCGGAGAGGCTCCTACAATGAGCAGTTCTTC. It encodes CSVRRGSYNEQFF.

The rearrangement uses TRBV4-1 and TRBJ2-2, with D unclear. V gave up 0 bases and J gave up 7 bases, with 12 bases separating them. CDR1 is MGHRA and CDR2 is YSYEKL in the germline V gene. The CDR3 extends over 15 amino acids. For the CDR3, the DNA is TGCGCCAGCAGCCAAGATCTAGGCAGACGCGGGGAGCTGTTTTTT. Protein: CASSQDLGRRGELFF.

The chain has TRBV5-1 and TRBJ2-3; the D gene is possibly TRBD2 (5 bases). The length of the CDR3 is 13 residues. Between the trimmed V and J ends, which lost 5 bases and 4 bases, there was a span of 11 bases. Per germline, CDR1 SGHRS and CDR2 YFSETQ. The CDR3 sequence is CASSRSGADTQYF. The CDR3 DNA reads TGCGCCAGCAGTAGGTCCGGGGCAGATACGCAGTATTTT.

The chain combines TRBV6-5 with TRBJ1-5, with D uncertain. The CDR3 spans 11 residues. CDR1 is MNHEY and CDR2 is SVGAGI in the germline V gene. Trimming removed 6 bases at V and 6 bases at J, with 6 bases between. The CDR3 spells CASRAGQPQHF. Written as DNA, the CDR3 is TGTGCCAGCAGGGCTGGTCAGCCCCAGCATTTT.

This sequence joins TRBV11-3 and TRBJ2-1, with D tentatively TRBD2 (5 bases). Germline CDR1 and CDR2: SGHNT and YENEEA. The CDR3 is made up of 14 amino acids. V lost 7 bases, J lost 8 bases, and 18 bases lay in between. The CDR3 loop reads CASTEPEGGDEQFF. CDR3 DNA: TGTGCCAGCACCGAACCCGAGGGCGGCGATGAGCAGTTCTTC.

The rearrangement joins TRBV6-6 to TRBJ1-1, with a possible D match to TRBD1 (6 bases). This CDR3 is 15 amino acids long. Deletions cut 2 bases from V and 4 bases from J, with 14 bases between. Germline V gene data show CDR1 as MNHNY and CDR2 as SVGAGI (reference sequence). The CDR3, as DNA: TGTGCCAGCAGTTACACGACAGGTATTGGCACTGAAGCTTTCTTT. This sequence encodes CASSYTTGIGTEAFF.

The chain employs TRBV5-6 and TRBJ1-1; perhaps TRBD1 as D (5 bases). V lost 4 bases and J 0 bases, leaving 10 bases between the germline ends. Germline loops: CDR1 SGHDT, CDR2 YYEEEE. This CDR3 has 14 residues. DNA for the CDR3: TGTGCCAGCAGCCCGGGACTCATGAACACTGAAGCTTTCTTT. Protein sequence: CASSPGLMNTEAFF.

V usage is TRBV7-2 and J usage is TRBJ2-3; 13 positions match TRBD2. In germline, CDR1 is SGHTA, CDR2 FQGNSA. V was clipped by 5 bases and J by 7 bases; unmatched bases: 9. CDR3 length equals 16 residues. The CDR3 DNA follows: TGTGCCAGCAGCCTGACCGGGACTAGCGGGACTAATACGCAGTATTTT. This translates into CASSLTGTSGTNTQYF.

The chain recombines TRBV6-5 with TRBJ2-7; 8 nucleotides align to TRBD2. The V segment lost 8 bases and the J segment 6 bases; nucleotides outside the gene matches: 9. Per the germline V gene, CDR1 is MNHEY and CDR2 is SVGAGI. There are 13 residues in the CDR3. The CDR3 DNA follows: TGTGCCAGCTCGGGAGGGGGGCTACGCGAGCAGTACTTC. It translates to CASSGGGLREQYF.

This clone has a handful of counts. The J gene is TRBJ2-7, the V gene TRBV14, with 10 bases lining up with TRBD2. Unmatched junction bases numbered 14, after V lost 0 bases and J lost 3 bases. Germline CDR1 SGHDN, CDR2 FVKESK. The CDR3 covers 19 residues. The CDR3 sequence is CASSQERVLASGRIYEQYF. CDR3 DNA: TGTGCCAGCAGCCAAGAAAGGGTTCTCGCTAGCGGGAGAATCTACGAGCAGTACTTC.

The chain carries TRBV5-1 and TRBJ1-1; 10 nucleotides agree with TRBD1. Per germline, CDR1 SGHRS and CDR2 YFSETQ. The ends lost 2 bases at V and 8 bases at J; junction bases unmatched: 15. The CDR3 sequence is 17 residues long. CDR3 sequence reads: CASSLNTGQGKREEAFF. The CDR3 coding sequence is TGCGCCAGCAGCTTAAATACGGGACAGGGGAAGCGGGAGGAAGCTTTCTTT.

This chain uses TRBV7-3 with TRBJ1-5; no clear D gene. V lost 0 bases and J lost 5, with 5 bases in between. The germline V gene has CDR1 SGHTA and CDR2 FQGTGA. The CDR3 spans 13 residues. The CDR3 DNA is TGTGCCAGCAGCTTAACGCGAGATCAGCCCCAGCATTTT. Its translation: CASSLTRDQPQHF.

The J gene is TRBJ2-7, the V gene TRBV12-5; 10 bases match TRBD1. CDR1 LGHNT and CDR2 FRNRAP come from the germline V gene. The CDR3 covers 14 residues. J gave up 3 bases and V 8 bases, and 7 bases lay outside the gene matches. CDR3 amino acids: CASSPGDRGYEQYF. In DNA, the CDR3 is TGTGCTAGTTCTCCGGGGGACAGGGGCTACGAGCAGTACTTC.